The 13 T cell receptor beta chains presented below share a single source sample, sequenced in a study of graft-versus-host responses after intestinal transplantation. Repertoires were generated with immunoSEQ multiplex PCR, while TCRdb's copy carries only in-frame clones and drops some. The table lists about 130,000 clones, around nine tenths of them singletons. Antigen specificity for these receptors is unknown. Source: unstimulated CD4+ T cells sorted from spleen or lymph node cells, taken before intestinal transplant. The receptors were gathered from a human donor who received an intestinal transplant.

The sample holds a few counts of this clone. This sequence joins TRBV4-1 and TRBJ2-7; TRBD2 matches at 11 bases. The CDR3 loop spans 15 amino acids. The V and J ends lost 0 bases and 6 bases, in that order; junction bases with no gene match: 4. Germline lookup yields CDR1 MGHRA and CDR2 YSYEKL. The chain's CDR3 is CASSQDPLAGGEQYF. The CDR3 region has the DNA TGCGCCAGCAGCCAAGATCCGCTAGCGGGGGGCGAGCAGTACTTC.

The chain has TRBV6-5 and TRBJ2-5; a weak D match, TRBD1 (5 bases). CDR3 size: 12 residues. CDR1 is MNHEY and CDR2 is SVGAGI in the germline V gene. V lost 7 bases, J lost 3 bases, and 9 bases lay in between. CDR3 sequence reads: CASMRTKETQYF. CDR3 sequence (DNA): TGTGCCAGCATGAGGACAAAAGAGACCCAGTACTTC.

CDR3 DNA: TGTGCCAGCAGCGACAGGGGAAATCAGCCCCAGCATTTT. Translating gives CASSDRGNQPQHF. This rearrangement joins TRBV7-9 to TRBJ1-5, with 8 bases that match TRBD1. Germline values: CDR1 SEHNR, CDR2 FQNEAQ (reference sequence). The junction had 1 base not matched to a gene; V was cut back by 5 bases and J by 4 bases. The CDR3 has 13 amino acids. The full variable domain, rest sourced from reference TRBV7-9 and TRBJ1-5, is DTGVSQNPRHKITKRGQNVTFRCDPISEHNRLYWYRQTLGQGPEFLTYFQNEAQLEKSRLLSDRFSAERPKGSFSTLEIQRTEQGDSAMYLCASSDRGNQPQHFGDGTRLSIL.

The CDR3 is CASNPGPIGNTEAFF. Written as DNA, the CDR3 is TGTGCCAGCAACCCGGGACCTATAGGGAACACTGAAGCTTTCTTT. This rearrangement joins TRBV5-4 to TRBJ1-1, with a possible D match to TRBD1 (5 bases). Germline values: CDR1 SGHNT, CDR2 YYREEE (reference sequence). V was trimmed by 6 bases and J by 1 base, leaving 16 bases between them. The CDR3 contains 15 residues.

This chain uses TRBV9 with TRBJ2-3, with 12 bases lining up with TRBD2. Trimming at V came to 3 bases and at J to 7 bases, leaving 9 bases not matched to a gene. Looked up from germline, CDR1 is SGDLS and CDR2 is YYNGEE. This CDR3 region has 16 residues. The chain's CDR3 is CASSDPTSGGWNTQYF. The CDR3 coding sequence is TGTGCCAGCAGCGACCCGACTAGCGGGGGTTGGAATACGCAGTATTTT.

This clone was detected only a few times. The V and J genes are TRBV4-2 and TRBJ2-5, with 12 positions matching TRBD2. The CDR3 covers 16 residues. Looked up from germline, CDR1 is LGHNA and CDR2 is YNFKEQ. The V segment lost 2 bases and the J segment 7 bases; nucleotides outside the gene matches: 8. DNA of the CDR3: TGTGCCAGCAGCCAAACCCCCGGACTAGCGGGGTTGACCCAGTACTTC. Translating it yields CASSQTPGLAGLTQYF.

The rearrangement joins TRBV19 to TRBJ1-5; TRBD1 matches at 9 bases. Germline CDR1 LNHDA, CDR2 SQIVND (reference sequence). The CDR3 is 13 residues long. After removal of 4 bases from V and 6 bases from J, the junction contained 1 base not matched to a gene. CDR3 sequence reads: CASSTDRGQPQHF. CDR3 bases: TGTGCCAGTAGTACGGACAGGGGTCAGCCCCAGCATTTT.

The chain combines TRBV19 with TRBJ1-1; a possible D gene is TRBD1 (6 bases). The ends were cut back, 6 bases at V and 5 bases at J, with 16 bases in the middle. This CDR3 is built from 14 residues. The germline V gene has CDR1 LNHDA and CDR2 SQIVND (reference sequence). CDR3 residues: CASSRVGGGTEAFF. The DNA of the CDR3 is TGTGCCAGTAGCCGAGTGGGGGGCGGGACTGAAGCTTTCTTT.

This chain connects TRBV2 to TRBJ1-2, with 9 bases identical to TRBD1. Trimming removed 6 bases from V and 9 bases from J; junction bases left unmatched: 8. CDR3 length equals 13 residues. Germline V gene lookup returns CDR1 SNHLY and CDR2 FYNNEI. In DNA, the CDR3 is TGTGCCAGCAGCGTCGACAGGGGGGAAAGCTACACCTTC. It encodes CASSVDRGESYTF. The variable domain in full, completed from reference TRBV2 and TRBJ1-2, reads EPEVTQTPSHQVTQMGQEVILRCVPISNHLYFYWYRQILGQKVEFLVSFYNNEISEKSEIFDDQFSVERPDGSNFTLKIRSTKLEDSAMYFCASSVDRGESYTFGSGTRLTVV.

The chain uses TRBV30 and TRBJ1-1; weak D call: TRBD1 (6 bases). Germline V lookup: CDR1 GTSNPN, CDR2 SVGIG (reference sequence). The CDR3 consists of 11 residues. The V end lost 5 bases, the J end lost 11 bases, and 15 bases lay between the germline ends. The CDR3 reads CAWGVGADAFF. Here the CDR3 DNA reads TGTGCCTGGGGAGTGGGGGCGGACGCTTTCTTT. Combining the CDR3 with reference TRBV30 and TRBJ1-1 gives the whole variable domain SQTIHQWPATLVQPVGSPLSLECTVEGTSNPNLYWYRQAAGRGLQLLFYSVGIGQISSEVPQNLSASRPQDRQFILSSKKLLLSDSGFYLCAWGVGADAFFGQGTRLTVV.

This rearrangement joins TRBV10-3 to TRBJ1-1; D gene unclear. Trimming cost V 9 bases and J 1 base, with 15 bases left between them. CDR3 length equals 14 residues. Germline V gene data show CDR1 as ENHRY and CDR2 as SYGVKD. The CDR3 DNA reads TGTGCCATTCGGTCGGAGACTACGAACACTGAAGCTTTCTTT. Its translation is CAIRSETTNTEAFF.

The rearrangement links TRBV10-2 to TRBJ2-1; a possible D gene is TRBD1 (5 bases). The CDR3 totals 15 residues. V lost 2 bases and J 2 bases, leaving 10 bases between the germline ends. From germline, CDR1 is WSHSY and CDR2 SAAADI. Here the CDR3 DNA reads TGCGCCAGCAGTGAGGGCAGGGTGCCCTACAATGAGCAGTTCTTC. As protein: CASSEGRVPYNEQFF.

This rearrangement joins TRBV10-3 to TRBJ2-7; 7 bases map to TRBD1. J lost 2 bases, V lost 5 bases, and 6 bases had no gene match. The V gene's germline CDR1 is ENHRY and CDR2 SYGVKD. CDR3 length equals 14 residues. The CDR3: CAISPGGFTYEQYF. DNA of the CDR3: TGTGCCATCAGTCCAGGGGGTTTTACCTACGAGCAGTACTTC.